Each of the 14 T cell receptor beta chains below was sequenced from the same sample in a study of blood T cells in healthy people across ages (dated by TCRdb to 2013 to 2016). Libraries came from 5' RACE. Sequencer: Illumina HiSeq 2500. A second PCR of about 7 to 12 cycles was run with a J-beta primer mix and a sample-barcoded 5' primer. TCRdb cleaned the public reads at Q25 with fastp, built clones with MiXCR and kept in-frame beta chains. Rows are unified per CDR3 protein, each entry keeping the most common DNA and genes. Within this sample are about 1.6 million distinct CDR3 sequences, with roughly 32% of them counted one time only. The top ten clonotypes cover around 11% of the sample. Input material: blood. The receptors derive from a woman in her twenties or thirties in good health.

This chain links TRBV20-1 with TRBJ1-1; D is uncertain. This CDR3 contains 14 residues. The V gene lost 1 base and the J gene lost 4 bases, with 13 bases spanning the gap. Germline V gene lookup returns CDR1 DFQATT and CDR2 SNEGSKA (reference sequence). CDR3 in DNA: TGCAGTGCTAGAGTGGGCCGGGGAGGCACTGAAGCTTTCTTT. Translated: CSARVGRGGTEAFF.

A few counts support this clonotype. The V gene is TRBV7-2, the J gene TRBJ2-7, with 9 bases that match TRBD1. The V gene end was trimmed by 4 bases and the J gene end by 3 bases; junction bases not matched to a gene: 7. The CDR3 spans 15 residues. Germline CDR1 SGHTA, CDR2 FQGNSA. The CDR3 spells CASSSRGQGFYEQYF. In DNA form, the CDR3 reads TGTGCCAGCAGCTCCCGGGGACAGGGTTTCTACGAGCAGTACTTC.

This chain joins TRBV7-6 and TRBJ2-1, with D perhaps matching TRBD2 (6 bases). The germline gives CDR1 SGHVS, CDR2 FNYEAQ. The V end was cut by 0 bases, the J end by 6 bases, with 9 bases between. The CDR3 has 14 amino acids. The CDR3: CASSLAREFNEQFF. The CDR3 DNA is TGTGCCAGCAGCTTAGCTCGGGAGTTCAATGAGCAGTTCTTC.

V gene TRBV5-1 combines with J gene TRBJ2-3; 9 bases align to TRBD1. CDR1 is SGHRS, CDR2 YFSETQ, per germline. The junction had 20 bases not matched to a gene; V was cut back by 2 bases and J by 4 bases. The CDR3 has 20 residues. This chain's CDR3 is CASSFQSLRGTGMSPDTQYF. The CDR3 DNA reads TGCGCCAGCAGCTTTCAATCGCTCCGGGGGACAGGGATGAGTCCAGATACGCAGTATTTT. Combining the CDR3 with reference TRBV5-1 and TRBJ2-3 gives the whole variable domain KAGVTQTPRYLIKTRGQQVTLSCSPISGHRSVSWYQQTPGQGLQFLFEYFSETQRNKGNFPGRFSGRQFSNSRSEMNVSTLELGDSALYLCASSFQSLRGTGMSPDTQYFGPGTRLTVL.

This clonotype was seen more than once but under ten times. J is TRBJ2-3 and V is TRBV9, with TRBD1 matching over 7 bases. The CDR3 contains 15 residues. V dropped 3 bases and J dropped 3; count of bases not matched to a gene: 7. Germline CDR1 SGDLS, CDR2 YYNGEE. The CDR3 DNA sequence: TGTGCCAGCAGCGGAGGGGGCAGAGAAACAGATACGCAGTATTTT. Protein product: CASSGGGRETDTQYF.

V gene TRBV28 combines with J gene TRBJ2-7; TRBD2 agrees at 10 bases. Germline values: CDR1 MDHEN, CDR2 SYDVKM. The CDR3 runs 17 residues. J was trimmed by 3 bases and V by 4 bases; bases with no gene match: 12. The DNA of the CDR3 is TGTGCCAGCAGTTGGGCCCCAAGGCTAGCGGGAGACTACGAGCAGTACTTC. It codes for CASSWAPRLAGDYEQYF.

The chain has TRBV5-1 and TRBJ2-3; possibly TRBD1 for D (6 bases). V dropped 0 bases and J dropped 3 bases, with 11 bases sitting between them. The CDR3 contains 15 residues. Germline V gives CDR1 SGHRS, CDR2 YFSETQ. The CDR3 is CASSLDYRVTDTQYF. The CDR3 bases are TGCGCCAGCAGCTTGGATTACAGGGTAACAGATACGCAGTATTTT.

The CDR3 sequence: CASSPEFLRNNEQFF. CDR3 nucleotide sequence: TGTGCCAGCAGCCCAGAGTTTTTAAGAAACAATGAGCAGTTCTTC. The chain combines TRBV5-6 with TRBJ2-1; D remains ambiguous. This CDR3 region has 15 residues. Germline V gene lookup returns CDR1 SGHDT and CDR2 YYEEEE. Trimming cost V 4 bases and J 5 bases, with 16 bases left between them.

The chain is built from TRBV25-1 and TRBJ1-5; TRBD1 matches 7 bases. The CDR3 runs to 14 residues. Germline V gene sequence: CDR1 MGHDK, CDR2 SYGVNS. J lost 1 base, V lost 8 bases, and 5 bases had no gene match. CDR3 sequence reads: CASSGTESNQPQHF. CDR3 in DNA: TGTGCCAGCTCCGGGACAGAAAGCAATCAGCCCCAGCATTTT.

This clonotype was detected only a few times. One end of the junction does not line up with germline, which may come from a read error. In DNA, the CDR3 is TGTGCCGGCAGCTTAGGTCCTAGCGGGTCCCTGCTCGAGCAGTACTTC. It yields the protein CAGSLGPSGSLLEQYF. The gene calls are TRBV7-9 and TRBJ2-7; 8 bases align to TRBD2. Germline-derived CDR1 and CDR2 are SEHNR and FQNEAQ (reference sequence). This CDR3 is built from 16 residues.

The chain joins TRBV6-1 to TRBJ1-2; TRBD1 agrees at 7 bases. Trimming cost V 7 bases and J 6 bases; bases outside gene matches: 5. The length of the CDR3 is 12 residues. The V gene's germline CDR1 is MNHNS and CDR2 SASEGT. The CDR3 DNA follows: TGTGCCAGCACAACAGGGGTCCATGGCTACACCTTC. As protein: CASTTGVHGYTF.

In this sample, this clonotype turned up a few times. The CDR3: CSATVGTDTQYF. The CDR3 DNA reads as TGCAGCGCCACGGTGGGCACAGATACGCAGTATTTT. The V call is TRBV29-1, the J call TRBJ2-3; D not resolved. The CDR3 covers 12 residues. Trimming stripped 7 bases from V and 1 base from J, with 9 bases between. Germline-derived CDR1 and CDR2 are SQVTM and ANQGSEA.

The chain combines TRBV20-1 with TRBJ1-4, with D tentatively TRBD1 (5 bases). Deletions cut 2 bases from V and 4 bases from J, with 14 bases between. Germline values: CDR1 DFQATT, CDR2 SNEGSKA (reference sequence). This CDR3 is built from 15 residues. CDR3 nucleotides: TGCAGTGCTAGATCAGCCGGGACGGATAATGAAAAACTGTTTTTT. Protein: CSARSAGTDNEKLFF.

As DNA, the CDR3 is TGTGCCAGCAGTTATACGGGGGTCACTGAAGCTTTCTTT. This codes for CASSYTGVTEAFF. The chain has TRBV6-5 and TRBJ1-1; a possible D gene is TRBD1 (5 bases). The CDR3 has 13 amino acids. Looked up from germline, CDR1 is MNHEY and CDR2 is SVGAGI. V was shortened by 3 bases and J by 4 bases, with 9 bases between the two germline ends.